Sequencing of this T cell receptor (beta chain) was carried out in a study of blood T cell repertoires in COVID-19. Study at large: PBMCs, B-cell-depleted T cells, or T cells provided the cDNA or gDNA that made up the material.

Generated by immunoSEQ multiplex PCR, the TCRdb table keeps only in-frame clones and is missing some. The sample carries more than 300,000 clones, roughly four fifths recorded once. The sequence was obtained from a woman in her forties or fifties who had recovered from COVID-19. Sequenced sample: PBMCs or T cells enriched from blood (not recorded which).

CDR3 DNA: TGCGCCAGCAGCTCGGGACAGGGTCATGAAAAACTGTTTTTT. It specifies CASSSGQGHEKLFF. The genes are TRBV5-1 and TRBJ1-4; 9 bases line up with TRBD1. CDR1 and CDR2 from the germline V gene are SGHRS and YFSETQ. V lost 3 bases to trimming and J lost 6 bases; unmatched junction nucleotides: 3. The CDR3 length is 14 residues.